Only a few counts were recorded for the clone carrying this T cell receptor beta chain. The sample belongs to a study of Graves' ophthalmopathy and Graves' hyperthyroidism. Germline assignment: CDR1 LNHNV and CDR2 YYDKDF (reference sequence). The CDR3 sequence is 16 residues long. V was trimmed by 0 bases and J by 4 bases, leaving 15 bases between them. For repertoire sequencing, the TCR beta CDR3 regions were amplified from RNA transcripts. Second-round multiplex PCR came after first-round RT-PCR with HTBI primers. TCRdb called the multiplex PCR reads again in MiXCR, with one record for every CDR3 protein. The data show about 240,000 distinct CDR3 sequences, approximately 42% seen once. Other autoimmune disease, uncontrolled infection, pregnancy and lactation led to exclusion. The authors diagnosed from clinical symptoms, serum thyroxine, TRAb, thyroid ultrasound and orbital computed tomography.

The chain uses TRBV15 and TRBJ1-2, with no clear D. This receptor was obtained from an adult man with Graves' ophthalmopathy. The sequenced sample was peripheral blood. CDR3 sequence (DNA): TGTGCCACCAGCAGAGAACCCCGGGCGACCAGCTATGGCTACACCTTC. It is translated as CATSREPRATSYGYTF. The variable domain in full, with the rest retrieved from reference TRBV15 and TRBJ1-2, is DAMVIQNPRYQVTQFGKPVTLSCSQTLNHNVMYWYQQKSSQAPKLLFHYYDKDFNNEADTPDNFQSRRPNTSFCFLDIRSPGLGDTAMYLCATSREPRATSYGYTFGSGTRLTVV.